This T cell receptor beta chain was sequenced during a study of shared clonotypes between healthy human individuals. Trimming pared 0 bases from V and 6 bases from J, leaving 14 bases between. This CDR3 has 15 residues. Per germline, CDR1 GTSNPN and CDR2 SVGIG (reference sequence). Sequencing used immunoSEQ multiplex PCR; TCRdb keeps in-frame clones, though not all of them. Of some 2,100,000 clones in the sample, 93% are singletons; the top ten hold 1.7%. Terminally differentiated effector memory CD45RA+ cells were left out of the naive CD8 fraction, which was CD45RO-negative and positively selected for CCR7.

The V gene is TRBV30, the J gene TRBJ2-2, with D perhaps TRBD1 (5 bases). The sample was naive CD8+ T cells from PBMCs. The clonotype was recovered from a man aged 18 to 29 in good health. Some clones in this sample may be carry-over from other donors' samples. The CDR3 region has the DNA TGTGCCTGGAGTGTACCATGGACAAGGGCCGGGGAGCTGTTTTTT. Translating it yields CAWSVPWTRAGELFF.